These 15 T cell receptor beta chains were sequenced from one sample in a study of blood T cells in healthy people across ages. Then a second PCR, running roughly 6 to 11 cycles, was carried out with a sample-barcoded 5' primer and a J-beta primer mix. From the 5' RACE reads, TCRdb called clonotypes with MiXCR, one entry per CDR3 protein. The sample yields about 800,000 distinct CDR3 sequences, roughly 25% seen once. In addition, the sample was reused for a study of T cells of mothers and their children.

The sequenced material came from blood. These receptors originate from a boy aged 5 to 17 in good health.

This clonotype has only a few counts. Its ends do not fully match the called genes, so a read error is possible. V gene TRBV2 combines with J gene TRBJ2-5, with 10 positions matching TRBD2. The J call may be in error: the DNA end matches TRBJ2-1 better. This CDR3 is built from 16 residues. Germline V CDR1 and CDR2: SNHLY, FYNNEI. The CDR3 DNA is TGTGCCAACAGTGCTTCAGGACTAGCGGTTATCAATGAGCAGTTCTTC. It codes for CANSASGLAVINEQFF.

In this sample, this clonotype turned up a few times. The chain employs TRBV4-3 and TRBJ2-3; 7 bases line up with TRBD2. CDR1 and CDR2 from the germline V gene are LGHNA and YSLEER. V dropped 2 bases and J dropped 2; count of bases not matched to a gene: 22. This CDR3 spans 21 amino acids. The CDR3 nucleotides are TGCGCCAGCAGCCAATCTCGACTAGCCTCCCTTAGTATCAGTTCCACAGATACGCAGTATTTT. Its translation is CASSQSRLASLSISSTDTQYF.

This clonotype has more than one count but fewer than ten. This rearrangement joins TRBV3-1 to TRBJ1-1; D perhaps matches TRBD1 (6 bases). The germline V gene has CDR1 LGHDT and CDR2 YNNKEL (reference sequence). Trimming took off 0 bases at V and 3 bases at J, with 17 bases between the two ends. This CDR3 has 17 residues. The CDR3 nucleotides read TGTGCCAGCAGCCAAGATAAGGCAGGGGCCACCTACACTGAAGCTTTCTTT. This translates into CASSQDKAGATYTEAFF.

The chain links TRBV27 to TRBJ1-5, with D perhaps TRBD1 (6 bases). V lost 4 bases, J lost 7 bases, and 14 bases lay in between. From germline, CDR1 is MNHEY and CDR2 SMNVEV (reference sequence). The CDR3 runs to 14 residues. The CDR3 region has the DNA TGTGCCAGCAGTTCCCTGACAGGTCAACAGCCCCAGCATTTT. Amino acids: CASSSLTGQQPQHF.

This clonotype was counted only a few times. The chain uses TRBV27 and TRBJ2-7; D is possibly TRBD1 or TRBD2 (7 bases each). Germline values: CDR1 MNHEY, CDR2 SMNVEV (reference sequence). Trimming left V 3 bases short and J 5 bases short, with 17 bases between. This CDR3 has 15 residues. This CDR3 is CASSFYQGGSHEQYF. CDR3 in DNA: TGTGCCAGCAGTTTCTACCAGGGGGGGAGTCACGAGCAGTACTTC.

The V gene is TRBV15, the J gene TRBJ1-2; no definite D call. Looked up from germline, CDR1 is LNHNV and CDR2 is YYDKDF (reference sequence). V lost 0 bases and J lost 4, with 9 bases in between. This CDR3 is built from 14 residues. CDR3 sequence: CATSRDLRTYGYTF. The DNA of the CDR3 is TGTGCCACCAGCAGAGATCTACGGACCTATGGCTACACCTTC.

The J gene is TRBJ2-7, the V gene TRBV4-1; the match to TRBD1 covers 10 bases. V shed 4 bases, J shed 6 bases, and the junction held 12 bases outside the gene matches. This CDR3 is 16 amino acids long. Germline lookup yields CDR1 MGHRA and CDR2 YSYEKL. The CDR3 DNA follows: TGCGCCAGCAGCCGAGTCTCCGGGACAGGGGTGTCCGAGCAGTACTTC. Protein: CASSRVSGTGVSEQYF.

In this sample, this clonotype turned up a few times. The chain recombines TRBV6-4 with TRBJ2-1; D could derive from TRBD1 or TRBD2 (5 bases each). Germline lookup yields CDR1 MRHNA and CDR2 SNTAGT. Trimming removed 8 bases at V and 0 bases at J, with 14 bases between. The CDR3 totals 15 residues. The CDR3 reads CASASGTGSYNEQFF. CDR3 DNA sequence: TGTGCCAGCGCCAGTGGGACCGGCTCCTACAATGAGCAGTTCTTC.

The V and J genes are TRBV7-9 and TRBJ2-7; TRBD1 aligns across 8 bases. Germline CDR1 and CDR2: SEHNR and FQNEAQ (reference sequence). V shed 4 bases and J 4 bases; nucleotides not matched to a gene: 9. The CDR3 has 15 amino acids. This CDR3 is CASSSSWTGMYEQYF. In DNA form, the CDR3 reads TGTGCCAGCAGCTCCTCATGGACAGGGATGTACGAGCAGTACTTC.

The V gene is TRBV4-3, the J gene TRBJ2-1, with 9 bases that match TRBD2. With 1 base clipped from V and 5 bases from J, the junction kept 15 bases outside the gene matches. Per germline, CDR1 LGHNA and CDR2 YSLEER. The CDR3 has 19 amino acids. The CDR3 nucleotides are TGCGCCAGCAGCCAAGTTTTACGGCGGGGGGGCCGAGGAGACAATGAGCAGTTCTTC. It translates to CASSQVLRRGGRGDNEQFF.

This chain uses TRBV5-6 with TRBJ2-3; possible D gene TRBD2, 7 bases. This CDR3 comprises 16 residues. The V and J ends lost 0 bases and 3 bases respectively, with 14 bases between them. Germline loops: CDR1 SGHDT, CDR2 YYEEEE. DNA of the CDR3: TGTGCCAGCAGCTTGGTAGGTGGGGGGGCGACAGATACGCAGTATTTT. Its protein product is CASSLVGGGATDTQYF.

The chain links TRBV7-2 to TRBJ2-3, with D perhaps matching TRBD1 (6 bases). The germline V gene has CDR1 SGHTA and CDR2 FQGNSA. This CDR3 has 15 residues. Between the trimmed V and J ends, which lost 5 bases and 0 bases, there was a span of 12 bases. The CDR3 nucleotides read TGTGCCAGCAGCCAGACCGGACAGAGCACAGATACGCAGTATTTT. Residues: CASSQTGQSTDTQYF.

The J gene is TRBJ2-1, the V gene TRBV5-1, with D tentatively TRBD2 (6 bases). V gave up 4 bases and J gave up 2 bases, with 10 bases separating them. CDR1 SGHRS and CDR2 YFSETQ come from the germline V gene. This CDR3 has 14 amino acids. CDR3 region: CASSLRGTYNEQFF. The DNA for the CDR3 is TGCGCCAGCAGCCTCCGGGGGACCTACAATGAGCAGTTCTTC.

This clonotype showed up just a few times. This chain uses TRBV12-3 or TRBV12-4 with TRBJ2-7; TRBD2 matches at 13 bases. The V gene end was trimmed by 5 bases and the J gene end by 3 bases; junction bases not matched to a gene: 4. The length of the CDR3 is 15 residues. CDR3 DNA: TGTGCCAGCAGTACTCGACTAGCGGGGGGCTACGAGCAGTACTTC. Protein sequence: CASSTRLAGGYEQYF.

The CDR3 is CASSPDGSWNTEAFF. CDR3 coding DNA: TGTGCCAGCAGCCCAGATGGCAGCTGGAACACTGAAGCTTTCTTT. The chain couples TRBV5-4 to TRBJ1-1; no firm D call. Germline V gives CDR1 SGHNT, CDR2 YYREEE (reference sequence). V lost 4 bases and J lost 1, with 14 bases in between. This CDR3 is 15 amino acids long.